A single sample gave rise to the 28 T cell receptor beta chains below, sequenced in a study of T cells in Graves' hyperthyroidism and ophthalmopathy. RNA transcripts yielded amplified TCR beta CDR3 regions. HTBI primers were the set used in a first-round RT-PCR of the TCR CDR3. TCRdb used MiXCR to reprocess the multiplex PCR reads, holding one entry per CDR3 protein. The repertoire holds about 640,000 distinct CDR3 sequences, with more than 12% as singletons. The sequenced material came from blood. These TCRs come from a woman aged 45-65 years with Graves' ophthalmopathy.

This clonotype showed up many times. The V and J genes are TRBV20-1 and TRBJ1-1; D is perhaps TRBD1 (5 bases). Germline values: CDR1 DFQATT, CDR2 SNEGSKA (reference sequence). Trimming took off 3 bases at V and 5 bases at J, with 19 bases between the two ends. There are 15 residues in the CDR3. CDR3 sequence reads: CSARVPGPGRTEAFF. CDR3 DNA: TGCAGTGCTAGGGTTCCGGGACCCGGTCGGACTGAAGCTTTCTTT.

This clonotype was counted many times. V gene TRBV16 combines with J gene TRBJ2-7; 7 positions match TRBD1. Trimming cost V 4 bases and J 3 bases; bases outside gene matches: 6. Germline V gene data show CDR1 as KGHSY and CDR2 as FQNENV. The CDR3 is 14 amino acids. As DNA, the CDR3 is TGTGCCAGCAGCCCCAGACAGGGTTTCTACGAGCAGTACTTC. It translates to CASSPRQGFYEQYF.

This clonotype has more than one count but fewer than ten. CDR3 nucleotide sequence: TGTGCCAGCAGCACAGGGGGCGGGAGTCAGCCCCAGCATTTT. It specifies CASSTGGGSQPQHF. V usage is TRBV14 and J usage is TRBJ1-5; 9 bases are shared with TRBD1. The CDR3 covers 14 residues. Germline CDR1 and CDR2: SGHDN and FVKESK. J gave up 6 bases and V 5 bases, and 5 bases lay outside the gene matches. Filled out from reference TRBV14 and TRBJ1-5, the complete variable domain reads EAGVTQFPSHSVIEKGQTVTLRCDPISGHDNLYWYRRVMGKEIKFLLHFVKESKQDESGMPNNRFLAERTGGTYSTLKVQPAELEDSGVYFCASSTGGGSQPQHFGDGTRLSIL.

This clonotype was counted at least ten times. The J gene is TRBJ1-1, the V gene TRBV19; no clear D. This CDR3 is 13 amino acids long. Trimming removed 2 bases at V and 3 bases at J, with 7 bases between. Per the germline V gene, CDR1 is LNHDA and CDR2 is SQIVND (reference sequence). The CDR3 coding sequence is TGTGCCAGTAGTATAATGTATGACACTGAAGCTTTCTTT. Amino acids: CASSIMYDTEAFF.

Note on this clonotype: This may be a read error, as it is one base from a much larger clone. The rearrangement uses TRBV4-2 and TRBJ1-2; D ambiguous. The V end was cut by 0 bases, the J end by 4 bases, with 12 bases between. The CDR3 extends over 15 amino acids. CDR1 is LGHNA and CDR2 is YNFKEQ in the germline V gene. The DNA for the CDR3 is TGTGCCAGCAGCCAAGACTCTCCTTTTACCTATGGCTACACCTTC. It yields the protein CASSQDSPFTYGYTF.

V is TRBV20-1 and J is TRBJ2-2; the D is unclear. Trimming removed 3 bases from V and 7 bases from J, with 9 bases in between. CDR3 length: 12 amino acids. The germline CDR1 and CDR2 sequences are DFQATT and SNEGSKA (reference sequence). Here the CDR3 reads CSASWRSGELFF. The CDR3 region has the DNA TGCAGTGCTAGTTGGCGGAGCGGGGAGCTGTTTTTT.

In its sample, this clonotype was seen many times. This chain connects TRBV7-6 to TRBJ2-3; D unclear. Trimming stripped 1 base from V and 0 bases from J, with 8 bases between. This CDR3 has 15 residues. Germline-derived CDR1 and CDR2 are SGHVS and FNYEAQ. CDR3 sequence reads: CASSLGVVSTDTQYF. As DNA, the CDR3 is TGTGCCAGCAGCTTAGGTGTGGTTAGCACAGATACGCAGTATTTT.

At least ten counts were recorded for this clonotype. V gene TRBV11-1 combines with J gene TRBJ2-7, with D perhaps TRBD2 (5 bases). CDR1 SGHAT and CDR2 FQDESV come from the germline V gene (reference sequence). This CDR3 contains 13 residues. Trimming pared 0 bases from V and 7 bases from J, leaving 10 bases between. DNA of the CDR3: TGTGCCAGCAGCTTAGCGCCCCGCGGGGAGCAGTACTTC. Amino acid sequence: CASSLAPRGEQYF.

Only a few counts were recorded for this clonotype. This chain links TRBV5-4 with TRBJ2-1; TRBD2 aligns across 12 bases. The V and J ends lost 4 bases and 10 bases, in that order; junction bases with no gene match: 9. The germline V gene has CDR1 SGHNT and CDR2 YYREEE (reference sequence). This CDR3 has 15 amino acids. CDR3 sequence (DNA): TGTGCCAGCAGCGCCGGGACTAGCGGGTCCAAGGAGCAGTTCTTC. Its protein product is CASSAGTSGSKEQFF.

The table lists this clonotype with a few counts. The chain has TRBV7-9 and TRBJ2-3; 11 nucleotides match TRBD2. J gave up 4 bases and V 5 bases, and 5 bases lay outside the gene matches. This CDR3 is built from 15 residues. Germline CDR1 is SEHNR and CDR2 is FQNEAQ (reference sequence). CDR3 in amino acids: CASSQLAGDSDTQYF. The CDR3 DNA reads as TGTGCCAGCAGCCAACTAGCGGGAGATTCAGATACGCAGTATTTT.

The gene calls are TRBV28 and TRBJ1-4, with TRBD1 matching over 9 bases. Trimming at V came to 2 bases and at J to 8 bases, leaving 6 bases not matched to a gene. Germline V CDR1 and CDR2: MDHEN, SYDVKM. The CDR3 is 15 residues long. CDR3: CASSLTGGAGEKLFF. CDR3 DNA: TGTGCCAGCAGTTTAACAGGGGGCGCGGGGGAAAAACTGTTTTTT. The full variable domain, its missing parts supplied by reference TRBV28 and TRBJ1-4, is DVKVTQSSRYLVKRTGEKVFLECVQDMDHENMFWYRQDPGLGLRLIYFSYDVKMKEKGDIPEGYSVSREKKERFSLILESASTNQTSMYLCASSLTGGAGEKLFFGSGTQLSVL.

This clonotype was seen ten or more times. The chain combines TRBV7-2 with TRBJ2-1, with D possibly being TRBD1 (5 bases). The V end lost 5 bases, the J end lost 7 bases, and 9 bases lay between the germline ends. The CDR3 extends over 12 amino acids. From germline, CDR1 is SGHTA and CDR2 FQGNSA. The chain's CDR3 is CASSQRQNEQFF. The CDR3 nucleotides are TGTGCCAGCAGCCAACGACAGAATGAGCAGTTCTTC. Complete variable domain (other parts from reference TRBV7-2 and TRBJ2-1): GAGVSQSPSNKVTEKGKDVELRCDPISGHTALYWYRQSLGQGLEFLIYFQGNSAPDKSGLPSDRFSAERTGGSVSTLTIQRTQQEDSAVYLCASSQRQNEQFFGPGTRLTVL.

The V and J genes are TRBV3-1 and TRBJ1-1; no reliable D call. The CDR3 consists of 14 residues. V shed 3 bases and J shed 5 bases, with 13 bases lying between them. Germline loops: CDR1 LGHDT, CDR2 YNNKEL (reference sequence). CDR3 loop: CASSQVSKVTEAFF. CDR3 coding DNA: TGTGCCAGCAGCCAGGTTTCTAAGGTAACTGAAGCTTTCTTT.

The chain employs TRBV4-1 and TRBJ2-3; 7 nucleotides line up with TRBD1. Looked up from germline, CDR1 is MGHRA and CDR2 is YSYEKL. V lost 4 bases, J lost 1 base, and 5 bases stayed unmatched. The CDR3 extends over 15 amino acids. The CDR3 bases are TGCGCCAGCAGCCTAGGACAGGACCGCACAGATACGCAGTATTTT. Its protein product is CASSLGQDRTDTQYF.

The rearrangement joins TRBV11-2 to TRBJ2-3; 7 nucleotides align to TRBD2. J was trimmed by 5 bases and V by 5 bases; bases with no gene match: 7. The CDR3 has 14 residues. CDR1 is SGHAT and CDR2 is FQNNGV in the germline V gene. In DNA, the CDR3 is TGTGCCAGCAGCGCCAGTGGGGGGGTAGATACGCAGTATTTT. It translates to CASSASGGVDTQYF.

This clonotype occurred many times. The rearrangement joins TRBV6-2 or TRBV6-3 to TRBJ2-1, with 7 nucleotides matching TRBD1. The CDR3 sequence is 15 residues long. With V trimmed by 7 bases and J by 8 bases, 14 bases remained unmatched. CDR1 is MNHEY, CDR2 SVGEGT, per germline. In nucleotides, the CDR3 is TGTGCCAGCACCTCTGCTGGCGACACAGGGGATGAGCAGTTCTTC. As protein: CASTSAGDTGDEQFF.

This clonotype was found many times. One junction end disagrees with the germline gene, perhaps due to a read error. This chain uses TRBV12-3 or TRBV12-4 with TRBJ2-1; 8 bases are shared with TRBD2. The CDR3 loop spans 14 amino acids. The DNA for the CDR3 is TGTGCCAGCAGTATAGCGGGACCTCAGGATGAGCAGTTCTTC. It encodes CASSIAGPQDEQFF.

This clonotype was observed at least ten times. This chain uses TRBV20-1 with TRBJ2-1; 8 nucleotides align to TRBD2. Germline lookup yields CDR1 DFQATT and CDR2 SNEGSKA (reference sequence). J was trimmed by 1 base and V by 1 base; bases with no gene match: 15. The CDR3 is made up of 19 amino acids. The CDR3 reads CSARGGVGSGGRSYNEQFF. For the CDR3, the DNA is TGCAGTGCTAGAGGGGGGGTTGGCAGCGGGGGCAGGTCCTACAATGAGCAGTTCTTC.

This clonotype occurred many times. This chain joins TRBV5-1 and TRBJ1-1, with 9 nucleotides matching TRBD1. V dropped 4 bases and J dropped 1; count of bases not matched to a gene: 8. CDR1 and CDR2 from the germline V gene are SGHRS and YFSETQ. The CDR3 length is 16 residues. This CDR3 is CASSGIMTGGNTEAFF. The CDR3 DNA follows: TGCGCCAGCAGCGGGATAATGACAGGGGGGAACACTGAAGCTTTCTTT. Based on the CDR3 plus reference TRBV5-1 and TRBJ1-1, the full variable domain is KAGVTQTPRYLIKTRGQQVTLSCSPISGHRSVSWYQQTPGQGLQFLFEYFSETQRNKGNFPGRFSGRQFSNSRSEMNVSTLELGDSALYLCASSGIMTGGNTEAFFGQGTRLTVV.

In its sample, this clonotype was seen many times. The V call is TRBV20-1, the J call TRBJ1-1, with TRBD1 as a possible D gene (6 bases). CDR1 and CDR2 from the germline V gene are DFQATT and SNEGSKA (reference sequence). Between the trimmed V and J ends, which lost 3 bases and 4 bases, there was a span of 15 bases. The CDR3 extends over 14 amino acids. As DNA, the CDR3 is TGCAGTGCTAGCACAAACAGGGTTGTCACTGAAGCTTTCTTT. Amino acids: CSASTNRVVTEAFF.

Remarks on this clonotype: One junction end does not reproduce the germline sequence, and a read error may be involved. The chain carries TRBV28 and TRBJ1-4, with TRBD1 matching over 8 bases. Germline CDR1 is MDHEN and CDR2 is SYDVKM. The CDR3 loop spans 13 amino acids. The CDR3 reads CASSRTGNERLFF. In DNA, the CDR3 is TGTGCCAGCAGCCGGACAGGGAATGAAAGACTGTTTTTT. Combining the CDR3 with reference TRBV28 and TRBJ1-4 gives the whole variable domain DVKVTQSSRYLVKRTGEKVFLECVQDMDHENMFWYRQDPGLGLRLIYFSYDVKMKEKGDIPEGYSVSREKKERFSLILESASTNQTSMYLCASSRTGNERLFFGSGTQLSVL.

This clonotype was counted many times. The chain has TRBV3-1 and TRBJ2-7; TRBD1 matches at 10 bases. The V gene's germline CDR1 is LGHDT and CDR2 YNNKEL (reference sequence). The CDR3 is made up of 14 amino acids. V shed 2 bases and J 6 bases; nucleotides not matched to a gene: 4. As DNA, the CDR3 is TGTGCCAGCAGCCAAAGGGACAGGGGTGGCGAGCAGTACTTC. Translated, it gives CASSQRDRGGEQYF.

This clonotype was seen only a few times. V gene TRBV12-3 or TRBV12-4 combines with J gene TRBJ2-6; 9 nucleotides agree with TRBD2. The CDR3 is 17 amino acids. V lost 3 bases to trimming and J lost 2 bases; unmatched junction nucleotides: 5. The CDR3 DNA follows: TGTGCCAGCAGTTTGCGTAGCGGGAGCCCTGGGGCCAACGTCCTGACTTTC. Protein product: CASSLRSGSPGANVLTF.

In this sample, this clonotype turned up a few times. The chain recombines TRBV28 with TRBJ2-2, with a possible D match to TRBD1 (5 bases). This CDR3 is built from 13 residues. CDR1 is MDHEN, CDR2 SYDVKM, per germline. Trimming took off 6 bases at V and 5 bases at J, with 10 bases between the two ends. For the CDR3, the DNA is TGTGCCAGCAGGACACAGGATACCGGGGAGCTGTTTTTT. Translating it yields CASRTQDTGELFF.

CDR3 amino acids: CASTLRLTSYNEQFF. CDR3 nucleotides: TGTGCCAGCACCCTTCGTCTAACCTCCTACAATGAGCAGTTCTTC. This chain joins TRBV13 and TRBJ2-1; D is uncertain. This CDR3 region has 15 residues. CDR1 is PRHDT and CDR2 is FYEKMQ in the germline V gene (reference sequence). The V gene lost 7 bases and the J gene lost 0 bases, with 13 bases spanning the gap. Based on the CDR3 plus reference TRBV13 and TRBJ2-1, the full variable domain is AAGVIQSPRHLIKEKRETATLKCYPIPRHDTVYWYQQGPGQDPQFLISFYEKMQSDKGSIPDRFSAQQFSDYHSELNMSSLELGDSALYFCASTLRLTSYNEQFFGPGTRLTVL.

This clonotype was counted ten times or more. The CDR3 region has the DNA TGTGCCAGCAGCCCCGCGAAGATACACATTCAGTACTTC. It is translated as CASSPAKIHIQYF. The V and J genes are TRBV28 and TRBJ2-4; D remains ambiguous. Germline V lookup: CDR1 MDHEN, CDR2 SYDVKM. CDR3 size: 13 residues. V was trimmed by 6 bases and J by 8 bases, leaving 14 bases between them.

In this sample, this clonotype turned up a few times. This rearrangement joins TRBV28 to TRBJ1-5; TRBD1 is a possible D gene (5 bases). Germline V CDR1 and CDR2: MDHEN, SYDVKM. V was shortened by 7 bases and J by 6 bases, with 19 bases between the two germline ends. This CDR3 contains 15 residues. This chain's CDR3 is CASTLSGGDGQPQHF. In DNA form, the CDR3 reads TGTGCCAGCACGTTGTCGGGGGGGGATGGTCAGCCCCAGCATTTT. Variable domain in full (rest from reference TRBV28 and TRBJ1-5): DVKVTQSSRYLVKRTGEKVFLECVQDMDHENMFWYRQDPGLGLRLIYFSYDVKMKEKGDIPEGYSVSREKKERFSLILESASTNQTSMYLCASTLSGGDGQPQHFGDGTRLSIL.

The sample holds many counts of this clonotype. The V call is TRBV7-3, the J call TRBJ2-7; 8 bases align to TRBD2. Germline loops: CDR1 SGHTA, CDR2 FQGTGA. The V gene end was trimmed by 1 base and the J gene end by 6 bases; junction bases not matched to a gene: 8. This CDR3 is 15 amino acids long. CDR3 amino acids: CASSLMSAGVVEQYF. The CDR3 DNA reads as TGTGCCAGCAGCTTAATGTCAGCGGGAGTAGTCGAGCAGTACTTC. Together with reference TRBV7-3 and TRBJ2-7, the CDR3 gives the full variable domain: GAGVSQTPSNKVTEKGKYVELRCDPISGHTALYWYRQSLGQGPEFLIYFQGTGAADDSGLPNDRFFAVRPEGSVSTLKIQRTERGDSAVYLCASSLMSAGVVEQYFGPGTRLTVT.